This record concerns one T cell receptor beta chain sequence. Generated by immunoSEQ multiplex PCR, the TCRdb table keeps only in-frame clones and is missing some. Here the sample spans roughly 110,000 clones, under 95% being singletons. This entry is derived from a study of brain T cells in children with intractable seizures. The sequence derives from a boy younger than two with hemimegalencephaly and intractable seizures. Sequenced here: peripheral blood, sampled at surgery.

CDR3 coding DNA: TGTGCCATCAGTGAGTCAGGACTAGCGGGAACCTACAATGAGCAGTTCTTC. This sequence encodes CAISESGLAGTYNEQFF. V is TRBV10-3 and J is TRBJ2-1; TRBD2 matches 12 bases. Per the germline V gene, CDR1 is ENHRY and CDR2 is SYGVKD. The CDR3 contains 17 residues. The V and J ends lost 0 bases and 2 bases, in that order; junction bases with no gene match: 2.